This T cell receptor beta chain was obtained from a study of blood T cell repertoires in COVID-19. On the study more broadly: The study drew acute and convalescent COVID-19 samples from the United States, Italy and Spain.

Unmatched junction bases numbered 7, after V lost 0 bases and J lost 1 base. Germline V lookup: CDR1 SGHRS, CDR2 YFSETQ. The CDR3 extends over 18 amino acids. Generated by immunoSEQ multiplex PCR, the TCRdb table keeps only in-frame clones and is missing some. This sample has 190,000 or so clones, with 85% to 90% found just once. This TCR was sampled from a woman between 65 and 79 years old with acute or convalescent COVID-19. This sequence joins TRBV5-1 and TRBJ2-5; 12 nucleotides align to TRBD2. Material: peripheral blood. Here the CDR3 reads CASSLAPTSGGTQETQYF. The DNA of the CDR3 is TGCGCCAGCAGCTTGGCCCCAACTAGCGGGGGGACCCAAGAGACCCAGTACTTC.